This T cell receptor (beta chain) was obtained from a study of T cells expressing NK-cell markers. There are 14 residues in the CDR3. Germline V CDR1 and CDR2: SGHRS, YFSETQ. TCRdb reanalyzed the 5' RACE reads and collapses them to one entry per CDR3 protein, without DNA. Its clone listing holds 350,000 to 400,000 distinct CDR3 sequences. The chain is built from TRBV5-1 and TRBJ2-7; TCRdb reports TRBD2, a call that lacks DNA to check it against. The sequence derives from a woman in her forties or fifties in good health. Sequencing was carried out using blood T cells: a sorted CD56 or NKG2C T cell subset, CD4+ or CD8+ T cells, or bulk PBMC T cells (not recorded which). The CDR3 reads CASSPAGGQYEQYF.